Presented here are 3 T cell receptor beta chains from one specimen sequenced in a study of control samples from healthy donors and cancer patients. Using immunoSEQ multiplex PCR, the repertoire was profiled, and TCRdb retains in-frame clones only, with some absent. In the table there are about 130,000 clones, over 85% of which are singletons. Input material: blood. These receptors were obtained from a young man in good health.

The genes are TRBV23-1 and TRBJ1-5, with 7 bases identical to TRBD1. TRBV23-1 is filed as an ORF, its function uncertain. There are 13 residues in the CDR3. V dropped 11 bases and J dropped 4; count of bases not matched to a gene: 8. Here the CDR3 reads CAGVGQVNQPQHF. In nucleotides, the CDR3 is TGCGCCGGCGTTGGACAGGTTAATCAGCCCCAGCATTTT.

The J gene is TRBJ2-7, the V gene TRBV19; D is possibly TRBD2 (7 bases). Germline values: CDR1 LNHDA, CDR2 SQIVND (reference sequence). There are 14 residues in the CDR3. V was shortened by 10 bases and J by 1 base, with 17 bases between the two germline ends. The CDR3 protein is CATPRGATSYEQYF. The CDR3 DNA reads TGTGCCACTCCTCGGGGGGCGACGTCCTACGAGCAGTACTTC.

This chain links TRBV7-2 with TRBJ2-1, with D possibly called TRBD1 or TRBD2 (5 bases each). CDR3 length equals 13 residues. With 6 bases removed from V and 9 bases from J, the gap between germline ends came to 15 bases. Looked up from germline, CDR1 is SGHTA and CDR2 is FQGNSA. The CDR3 sequence: CASSPKSGSEQFF. The CDR3 DNA reads as TGTGCCAGCAGTCCTAAGTCAGGGAGTGAGCAGTTCTTC.